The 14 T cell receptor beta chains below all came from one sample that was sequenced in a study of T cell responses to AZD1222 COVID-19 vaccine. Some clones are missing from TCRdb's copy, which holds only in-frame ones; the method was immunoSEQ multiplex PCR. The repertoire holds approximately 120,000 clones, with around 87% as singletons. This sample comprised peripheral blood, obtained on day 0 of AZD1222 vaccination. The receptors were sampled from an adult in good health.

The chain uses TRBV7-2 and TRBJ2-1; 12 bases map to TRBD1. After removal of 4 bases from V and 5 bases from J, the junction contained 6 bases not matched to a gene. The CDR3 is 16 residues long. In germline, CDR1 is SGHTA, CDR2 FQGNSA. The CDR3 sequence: CASSSGTGGDHNEQFF. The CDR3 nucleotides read TGTGCCAGCAGCTCCGGGACAGGGGGCGACCACAATGAGCAGTTCTTC.

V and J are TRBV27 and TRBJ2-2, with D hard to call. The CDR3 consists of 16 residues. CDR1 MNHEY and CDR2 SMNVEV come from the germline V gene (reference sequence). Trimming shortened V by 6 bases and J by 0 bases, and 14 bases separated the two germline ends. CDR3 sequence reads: CASSIDNPTNTGELFF. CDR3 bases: TGTGCCAGCAGCATCGACAACCCCACGAACACCGGGGAGCTGTTTTTT.

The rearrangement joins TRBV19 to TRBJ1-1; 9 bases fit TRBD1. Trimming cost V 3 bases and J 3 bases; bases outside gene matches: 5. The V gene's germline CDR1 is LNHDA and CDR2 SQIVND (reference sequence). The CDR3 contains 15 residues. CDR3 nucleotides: TGTGCCAGTAGTATCCGGGACAGGGTTGACACTGAAGCTTTCTTT. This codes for CASSIRDRVDTEAFF.

The DNA of the CDR3 is TGTGCCAGCAGCCAAGCCTCAACAAGCTCCTACGAGCAGTACTTC. Its translation is CASSQASTSSYEQYF. This chain uses TRBV3-1 (or the pseudogene TRBV3-2) with TRBJ2-7; the D is unclear. V was clipped by 1 base and J by 0 bases, with 10 bases between them. This CDR3 has 15 amino acids. Germline loops: CDR1 LGHDT, CDR2 YNNKEL (reference sequence).

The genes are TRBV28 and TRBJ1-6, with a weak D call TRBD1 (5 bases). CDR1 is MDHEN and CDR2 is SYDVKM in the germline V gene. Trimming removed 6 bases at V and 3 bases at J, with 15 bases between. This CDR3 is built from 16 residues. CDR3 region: CASRHSRQFYNSPLHF. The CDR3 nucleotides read TGTGCCAGCAGGCACTCTCGACAGTTCTATAATTCACCCCTCCACTTT.

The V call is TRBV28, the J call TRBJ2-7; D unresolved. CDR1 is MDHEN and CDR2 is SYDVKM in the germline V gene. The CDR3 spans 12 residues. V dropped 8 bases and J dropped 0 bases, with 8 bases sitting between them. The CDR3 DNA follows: TGTGCCAGCTGTAGGGTCTCCTACGAGCAGTACTTC. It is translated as CASCRVSYEQYF.

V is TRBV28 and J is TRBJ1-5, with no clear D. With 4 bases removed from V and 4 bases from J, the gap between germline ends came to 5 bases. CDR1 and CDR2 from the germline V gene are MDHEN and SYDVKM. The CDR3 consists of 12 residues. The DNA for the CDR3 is TGTGCCAGCAGTTGGGGAAATCAGCCCCAGCATTTT. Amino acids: CASSWGNQPQHF.

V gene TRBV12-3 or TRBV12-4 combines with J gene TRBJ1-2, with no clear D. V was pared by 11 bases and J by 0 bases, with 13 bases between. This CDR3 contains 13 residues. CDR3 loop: CACLADSNYGYTF. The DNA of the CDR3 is TGTGCCTGCTTGGCGGACTCTAACTATGGCTACACCTTC.

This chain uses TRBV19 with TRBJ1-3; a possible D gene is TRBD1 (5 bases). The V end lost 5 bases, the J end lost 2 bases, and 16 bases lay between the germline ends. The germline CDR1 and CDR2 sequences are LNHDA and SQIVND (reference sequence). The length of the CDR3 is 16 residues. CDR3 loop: CASSSPQGRTGNTIYF. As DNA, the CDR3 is TGTGCCAGTAGTTCCCCCCAGGGCCGTACTGGAAACACCATATATTTT.

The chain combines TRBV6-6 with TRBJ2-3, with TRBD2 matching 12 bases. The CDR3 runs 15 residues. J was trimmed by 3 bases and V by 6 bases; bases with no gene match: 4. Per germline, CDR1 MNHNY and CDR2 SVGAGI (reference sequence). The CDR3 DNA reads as TGTGCCAGCAGACCGACTAGCGGGAGTACAGATACGCAGTATTTT. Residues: CASRPTSGSTDTQYF.

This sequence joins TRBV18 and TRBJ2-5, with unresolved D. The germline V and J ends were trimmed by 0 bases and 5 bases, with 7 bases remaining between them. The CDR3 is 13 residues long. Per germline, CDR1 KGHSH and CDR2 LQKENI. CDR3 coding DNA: TGTGCCAGCTCACCACCTTTGAGGGAGACCCAGTACTTC. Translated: CASSPPLRETQYF.

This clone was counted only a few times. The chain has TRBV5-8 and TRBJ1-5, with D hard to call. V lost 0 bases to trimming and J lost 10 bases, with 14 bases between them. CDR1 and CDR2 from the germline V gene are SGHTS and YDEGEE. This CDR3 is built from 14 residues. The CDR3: CASSLGRGIDPQHF. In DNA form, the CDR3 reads TGTGCCAGCAGCTTGGGTAGAGGAATCGATCCCCAGCATTTT.

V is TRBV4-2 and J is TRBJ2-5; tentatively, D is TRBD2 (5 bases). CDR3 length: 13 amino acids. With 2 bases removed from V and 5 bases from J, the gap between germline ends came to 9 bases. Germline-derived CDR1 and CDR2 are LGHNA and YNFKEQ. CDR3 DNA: TGTGCCAGCAGCCAAAATAGCGTGGAGACCCAGTACTTC. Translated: CASSQNSVETQYF.

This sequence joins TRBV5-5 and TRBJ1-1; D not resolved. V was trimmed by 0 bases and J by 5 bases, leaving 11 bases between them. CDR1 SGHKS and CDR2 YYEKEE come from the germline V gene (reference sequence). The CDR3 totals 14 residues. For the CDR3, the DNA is TGTGCCAGCAGCTTGGTGGTAGAATCAACTGAAGCTTTCTTT. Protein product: CASSLVVESTEAFF.